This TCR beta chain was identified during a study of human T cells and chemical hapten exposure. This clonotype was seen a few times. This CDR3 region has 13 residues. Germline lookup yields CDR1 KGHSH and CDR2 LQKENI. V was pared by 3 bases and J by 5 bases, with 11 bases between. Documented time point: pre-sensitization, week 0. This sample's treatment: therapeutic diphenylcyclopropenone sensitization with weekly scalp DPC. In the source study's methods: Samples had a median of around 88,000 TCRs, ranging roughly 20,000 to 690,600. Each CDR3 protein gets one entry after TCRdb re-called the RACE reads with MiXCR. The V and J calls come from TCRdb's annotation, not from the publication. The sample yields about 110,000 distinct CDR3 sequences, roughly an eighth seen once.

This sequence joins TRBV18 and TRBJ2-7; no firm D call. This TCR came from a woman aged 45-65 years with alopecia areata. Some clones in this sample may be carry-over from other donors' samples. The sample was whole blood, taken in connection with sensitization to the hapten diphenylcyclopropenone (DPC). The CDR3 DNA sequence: TGTGCCAGCTCACCGGGGAACTGGCACGAGCAGTACTTC. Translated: CASSPGNWHEQYF.